This entry is about one T cell receptor (beta chain). The CDR3 extends over 15 amino acids. J gave up 5 bases and V 6 bases, and 9 bases lay outside the gene matches. Germline V CDR1 and CDR2: MRHNA, SNTAGT. The data were taken from a study of blood T cell repertoires in COVID-19. About the research overall: Material from acute and convalescent COVID-19 was sourced from the United States, Italy and Spain. In each case, the material was cDNA or gDNA derived from T cells, B-cell-depleted T cells, or PBMCs.

In the original processing: Reference gene primer amplification yielded estimated nucleated cell counts. TCRdb keeps only in-frame clones here, not all; method: immunoSEQ multiplex PCR. V, J and clone size are taken as reported in that table, and D and trimming were inferred from the DNA itself. Here the sample spans 39,000 or so clones, roughly 87% being singletons. Source material: peripheral blood. The TCR was taken from a human donor in a cohort sampled during active COVID-19. The chain has TRBV6-4 and TRBJ2-5, with TRBD2 matching over 10 bases. CDR3 DNA: TGTGCCAGCAGAGAGAGCGGGAGGGCCGGGGAGACCCAGTACTTC. Its translation: CASRESGRAGETQYF.